This paragraph reports one T cell receptor beta chain. Which antigen it targets is not known. One base away there is no much larger clone; base qualities are not given. This sample is part of a study of blood T cell repertoires in COVID-19 (dated by TCRdb to about 2020). As for the study more broadly: Samples covering the acute and convalescent phases of COVID-19 were provided by collaborators in the United States, Italy and Spain. Where available, HLA class I and class II types were obtained from metadata supplied by the sample provider rather than from assay-based typing. The repertoires were released in a freely available public database intended as a resource for research on the immune response to SARS-CoV-2. Subjects who had been exposed to COVID-19, were actively infected with it, or had recovered from it provided the deeply sampled blood TCRbeta repertoires that made up the dataset. Sample metadata almost always included a de-identified subject ID, COVID-19 status, age in years and sex. The material from the prospective study consisted of cDNA or gDNA derived from T cells, B-cell-depleted T cells, or PBMCs. Samples were obtained from the ongoing ImmuneRACE study (first 160 participants) and from approximately 1,200 subjects provided by 6 global collaborators. The paper's findings and limits, for the study overall: Clinical and demographic metadata were provided uncurated, with the amount varying by source and participant.

CDR1 and CDR2 (SQVTM, ANQGSEA) derive from the germline V gene. V and J lose 7 bases and 3 bases, and a span of 16 bases separates them. From its cysteine to its phenylalanine, the CDR3 spans 13 amino acids. Here the CDR3 DNA is all that survives: 39 bases in frame from base 1. The immunoSEQ Assay, a bias-controlled multiplex PCR, was used to amplify TCRbeta CDR3 regions from genomic DNA. In the source study's methods: Within the assay, amplification of reference gene primers was used to estimate how many nucleated cells each sample contained. Sequence reads were collapsed and filtered to measure the absolute abundance of every unique TCRbeta CDR3 rearrangement. For each sample, productive Simpson clonality was calculated by taking the square root of Simpson's diversity index across productive rearrangements. Not all clones reach the TCRdb copy of this immuneACCESS table, which keeps in-frame sequences only. Checked studies attribute under half of the gap to unresolved V genes and leave the rest unexplained. The V and J calls and the clone size are those of that table, but D and trimming were determined from the DNA. The sample table lists approximately 190,000 clones, about 88% of them with a count of one. The ten largest make up roughly 6.2% of the sample.

Samples from volunteer blood donors who had recovered from COVID-19 were contributed by a second Seattle source. Each collaborating institution followed its own protocols to collect whole blood in K2EDTA tubes. For TCRbeta analysis, collaborators shipped samples in one of three forms: frozen whole blood, isolated PBMCs, or DNA extracted from either of those sample types. Recombination joined TRBV29-1 with TRBJ2-7; the best D guess is TRBD1, with 6 bases matching. The sequence was collected from a woman aged 40 to 55 who had recovered from COVID-19. Material: peripheral blood. The nucleotides are TGCAGCGGTTCCAGGGGAATCCTCTACGAGCAGTACTTC. Translated, this is CSGSRGILYEQYF.